These 14 T cell receptor beta chains were all obtained from the same sample, sequenced in a study of control samples from healthy donors and cancer patients. TCRdb's copy holds only in-frame clones and misses some; the assay was immunoSEQ multiplex PCR. The table records 130,000 or so clones, 94% of them present only once. The sequencing sample was made of blood. These receptors came from a man aged 40-49 years in good health.

This clone was detected once. The chain has TRBV5-6 and TRBJ1-2; TRBD1 matches at 8 bases. This CDR3 has 15 amino acids. Germline V gene data show CDR1 as SGHDT and CDR2 as YYEEEE. V lost 4 bases, J lost 4 bases, and 9 bases stayed unmatched. The CDR3 is CASSRPDRVGYGYTF. In DNA, the CDR3 is TGTGCCAGCAGCCGACCGGACAGGGTGGGCTATGGCTACACCTTC.

The chain joins TRBV2 to TRBJ2-5, with D tentatively TRBD1 or TRBD2 (5 bases each). The CDR3 has 12 amino acids. CDR1 and CDR2 (germline): SNHLY, FYNNEI. V gave up 8 bases and J gave up 5 bases, with 12 bases separating them. For the CDR3, the DNA is TGTGCCAGCGGGTACGGGGCTGAGACCCAGTACTTC. Protein product: CASGYGAETQYF. The variable domain in full, completed from reference TRBV2 and TRBJ2-5, reads EPEVTQTPSHQVTQMGQEVILRCVPISNHLYFYWYRQILGQKVEFLVSFYNNEISEKSEIFDDQFSVERPDGSNFTLKIRSTKLEDSAMYFCASGYGAETQYFGPGTRLLVL.

This clone occurred once. The chain has TRBV18 and TRBJ1-5; unclear D gene. The V end was cut by 3 bases, the J end by 0 bases, with 9 bases between. CDR1 is KGHSH and CDR2 is LQKENI in the germline V gene. This CDR3 has 15 residues. For the CDR3, the DNA is TGTGCCAGCTCACCGTCGGAGTTTAGCAATCAGCCCCAGCATTTT. Encoded protein: CASSPSEFSNQPQHF.

This clone was seen only once. As DNA, the CDR3 is TGTGCCAGCAGCTCACCAACGGGACTTAATTCACCCCTCCACTTT. Its translation: CASSSPTGLNSPLHF. V and J are TRBV7-2 and TRBJ1-6; D is perhaps TRBD1 (5 bases). Germline lookup yields CDR1 SGHTA and CDR2 FQGNSA. The CDR3 contains 15 residues. Trimming took off 4 bases at V and 6 bases at J, with 13 bases between the two ends.

The rearrangement joins TRBV2 to TRBJ1-3; D unclear. Deletions cut 5 bases from V and 4 bases from J, with 9 bases between. The CDR3 has 13 amino acids. The germline V gene has CDR1 SNHLY and CDR2 FYNNEI. CDR3 residues: CASSRNHGNTIYF. CDR3 sequence (DNA): TGTGCCAGCAGTAGAAATCACGGAAACACCATATATTTT.

CDR3 residues: CASSLRPNYGYTF. The CDR3 bases are TGTGCCAGCAGCTTAAGGCCCAACTATGGCTACACCTTC. This chain links TRBV5-4 with TRBJ1-2; D unresolved. Trimming stripped 2 bases from V and 2 bases from J, with 7 bases between. Germline values: CDR1 SGHNT, CDR2 YYREEE (reference sequence). This CDR3 is 13 amino acids long.

Concerning this clone: Other DNA sequences within the sample encode an identical CDR3. J is TRBJ1-5 and V is TRBV18; unclear D gene. CDR1 is KGHSH, CDR2 LQKENI, per germline. This CDR3 contains 13 residues. Trimming stripped 3 bases from V and 2 bases from J, with 5 bases between. The CDR3 DNA reads TGTGCCAGCTCACCGGATGGCAATCAGCCCCAGCATTTT. This gives the protein CASSPDGNQPQHF.

The chain carries TRBV11-2 and TRBJ1-2; 12 bases match TRBD1. Per the germline V gene, CDR1 is SGHAT and CDR2 is FQNNGV. J lost 7 bases, V lost 4 bases, and 7 bases had no gene match. CDR3 length equals 15 residues. DNA for the CDR3: TGTGCCAGCAGCTCTAGCGGGACAGGGGGCTTTGGCTACACCTTC. Translation gives CASSSSGTGGFGYTF.

The chain has TRBV25-1 and TRBJ2-3, with 7 bases identical to TRBD2. With V trimmed by 8 bases and J by 4 bases, 9 bases remained unmatched. The length of the CDR3 is 14 residues. From germline, CDR1 is MGHDK and CDR2 SYGVNS. CDR3 nucleotides: TGTGCCAGCCAAAGGTGGGAGGGGTCAGATACGCAGTATTTT. Amino acids: CASQRWEGSDTQYF.

V usage is TRBV5-1 and J usage is TRBJ1-3; weak D call: TRBD1 (5 bases). V dropped 2 bases and J dropped 4 bases, with 19 bases sitting between them. Germline V gene data show CDR1 as SGHRS and CDR2 as YFSETQ. This CDR3 is built from 17 residues. CDR3 residues: CASSFWTLRTGGNTIYF. The CDR3 DNA sequence: TGCGCCAGCAGCTTTTGGACACTGAGGACTGGAGGAAACACCATATATTTT.

The V gene is TRBV10-1, the J gene TRBJ2-1, with D possibly matching TRBD2 (5 bases). V lost 5 bases and J 1 base, leaving 9 bases between the germline ends. In germline, CDR1 is WNHNN, CDR2 SYGVQD (reference sequence). The CDR3 spans 14 residues. CDR3 protein: CASSRSESYNEQFF. As DNA, the CDR3 is TGCGCCAGCAGTCGTAGCGAGTCCTACAATGAGCAGTTCTTC.

This clone was seen just once. V and J are TRBV4-1 and TRBJ1-5, with D perhaps matching TRBD1 (5 bases). The germline CDR1 and CDR2 sequences are MGHRA and YSYEKL. V gave up 1 base and J gave up 4 bases, with 8 bases separating them. The CDR3 runs 14 residues. DNA for the CDR3: TGCGCCAGCAGCCAAGGGGGCGCGAATCAGCCCCAGCATTTT. Protein: CASSQGGANQPQHF.

This sequence joins TRBV7-8 and TRBJ2-7; TRBD1 might be the D (6 bases). Germline V CDR1 and CDR2: SGHVS, FQNEAQ. With 1 base removed from V and 3 bases from J, the gap between germline ends came to 10 bases. The CDR3 totals 14 residues. CDR3 protein: CASSLVEQGYEQYF. CDR3 sequence (DNA): TGTGCCAGCAGCTTAGTAGAACAGGGCTACGAGCAGTACTTC.

The rearrangement joins TRBV7-2 to TRBJ2-2; D is undetermined. Between the trimmed V and J ends, which lost 2 bases and 1 base, there was a span of 5 bases. The CDR3 consists of 14 residues. CDR1 and CDR2 from the germline V gene are SGHTA and FQGNSA. The CDR3 sequence is CASSLLRNTGELFF. CDR3 DNA: TGTGCCAGCAGCTTACTCAGGAACACCGGGGAGCTGTTTTTT.